The 10 T cell receptor beta chains below were found in one sample sequenced in a study of cytomegalovirus exposure and HLA in healthy donors (dated by TCRdb to about 2017). The library came from the immunoSEQ multiplex PCR assay. A mixture of 60 forward primers for TCR Vbeta segments and 13 reverse primers for TCR Jbeta segments was used in the multiplex PCR. This immuneACCESS table, as held by TCRdb, lists in-frame sequences with V and J called but not all clones. Of the missing ones, under half trace to an unresolved V gene in checked studies; the others have no known cause. This sample's table lists roughly 120,000 clones. The ten largest clones capture around 2.7% of the sample. Material: PBMCs. The receptors were sampled from a man aged 30 to 39 in good health and CMV-seronegative.

This sequence joins TRBV11-3 and TRBJ2-1; TRBD1 agrees at 10 bases. The CDR3 runs 15 residues. The germline V gene has CDR1 SGHNT and CDR2 YENEEA. Trimming at V came to 1 base and at J to 5 bases, leaving 2 bases not matched to a gene. In DNA, the CDR3 is TGTGCCAGCAGCTTAGGACAGGGGGCTAACAATGAGCAGTTCTTC. Translating it yields CASSLGQGANNEQFF.

The rearrangement uses TRBV4-1 and TRBJ2-2, with 10 bases identical to TRBD2. Germline-derived CDR1 and CDR2 are MGHRA and YSYEKL. This CDR3 contains 19 residues. J lost 6 bases, V lost 4 bases, and 17 bases had no gene match. The CDR3 loop is CASSPSNLAGVPKSGELFF. The DNA for the CDR3 is TGCGCCAGCAGCCCCTCGAACCTAGCGGGAGTGCCGAAGTCCGGGGAGCTGTTTTTT.

V is TRBV6-1 and J is TRBJ1-2, with 8 bases matching TRBD1. The CDR3 is 16 amino acids. CDR1 is MNHNS and CDR2 is SASEGT in the germline V gene. The trim removed 1 base at V and 4 bases at J, leaving 8 bases unmatched. This chain's CDR3 is CASSEGTGNAGYGYTF. CDR3 DNA sequence: TGTGCCAGCAGTGAAGGGACAGGGAACGCCGGCTATGGCTACACCTTC.

The rearrangement links TRBV30 to TRBJ1-1, with D unclear. The V end was cut by 0 bases, the J end by 3 bases, with 11 bases between. Germline values: CDR1 GTSNPN, CDR2 SVGIG (reference sequence). The CDR3 totals 14 residues. CDR3 DNA: TGTGCCTGGAGTGTAAGAGGGTTTTACACTGAAGCTTTCTTT. Translated: CAWSVRGFYTEAFF. Complete variable domain (other parts from reference TRBV30 and TRBJ1-1): SQTIHQWPATLVQPVGSPLSLECTVEGTSNPNLYWYRQAAGRGLQLLFYSVGIGQISSEVPQNLSASRPQDRQFILSSKKLLLSDSGFYLCAWSVRGFYTEAFFGQGTRLTVV.

J is TRBJ2-1 and V is TRBV15; 8 nucleotides agree with TRBD2. Trimming cost V 4 bases and J 8 bases; bases outside gene matches: 7. This CDR3 is 14 amino acids long. Germline V gene lookup returns CDR1 LNHNV and CDR2 YYDKDF (reference sequence). The CDR3 here is CATSTGGATDEQFF. DNA of the CDR3: TGTGCCACCAGCACCGGGGGGGCAACGGATGAGCAGTTCTTC.

Here the CDR3 DNA reads TGTGCCAGCAGAACAGGGGGCTTGGCGTACGAGCAGTACTTC. This encodes CASRTGGLAYEQYF. The chain joins TRBV28 to TRBJ2-7; 9 bases agree with TRBD1. Germline CDR1 reads MDHEN; CDR2 reads SYDVKM. V lost 6 bases and J lost 4; bases outside the gene matches: 7. This CDR3 contains 14 residues.

The chain is built from TRBV27 and TRBJ1-1, with D maybe TRBD1 (5 bases). CDR1 is MNHEY and CDR2 is SMNVEV in the germline V gene (reference sequence). The V end lost 5 bases, the J end lost 8 bases, and 9 bases lay between the germline ends. This CDR3 has 11 amino acids. CDR3 amino acids: CASSLDREAFF. In DNA, the CDR3 is TGTGCCAGCAGTCTCGACAGAGAAGCTTTCTTT.

The V and J genes are TRBV6-1 and TRBJ1-1, with 8 nucleotides matching TRBD1. This CDR3 has 13 residues. In germline, CDR1 is MNHNS, CDR2 SASEGT. Unmatched junction bases numbered 5, after V lost 8 bases and J lost 3 bases. This CDR3 reads CASPRGQDTEAFF. The DNA for the CDR3 is TGTGCCAGCCCCAGGGGGCAGGACACTGAAGCTTTCTTT.

Worth noting for this clone: This sample includes further DNA sequences coding for the same CDR3. The J gene is TRBJ2-3, the V gene TRBV29-1; D remains unclear. Trimming took 3 bases from V and 1 from J, leaving 5 bases between them. Looked up from germline, CDR1 is SQVTM and CDR2 is ANQGSEA. There are 12 residues in the CDR3. The CDR3, as DNA: TGCAGCGTTGACAGTGGCACAGATACGCAGTATTTT. It yields the protein CSVDSGTDTQYF.

As to this clone: Within the sample, other DNA sequences also encode this same CDR3. The rearrangement joins TRBV27 to TRBJ2-2; 11 bases match TRBD2. The germline CDR1 and CDR2 sequences are MNHEY and SMNVEV (reference sequence). Unmatched junction bases numbered 8, after V lost 6 bases and J lost 2 bases. The CDR3 spans 17 residues. CDR3 DNA sequence: TGTGCCAGCAGCCTACTGGGGACTAGCGGAAACACCGGGGAGCTGTTTTTT. Residues: CASSLLGTSGNTGELFF.